This T cell receptor beta chain was obtained from a study of brain metastases from non-small cell lung cancer. Study-level points and caveats: Expanded T-cell clones appeared in 55% to 75% of brain metastases over primaries. Brain metastases shared most TCR repertoire with primaries, with sparse T cells.

The table came from immunoSEQ multiplex PCR; TCRdb's copy has only in-frame clones and leaves some out. The sample holds about 2,000 clones, roughly nine tenths seen once. Comments on this clone: What it binds is not known. One junction end disagrees with the germline gene, perhaps due to a read error.

This receptor was obtained from a donor at least 40 years old with non-small cell lung cancer. The sample was primary lung tumor tissue.

CDR3 loop: CASSYQGPRNGYTF. The DNA of the CDR3 is TGTGCCAGCAGTTACCAGGGACCGAGGAATGGGTACACCTTC. V gene TRBV6-5 combines with J gene TRBJ1-2; D possibly corresponds to TRBD1 (5 bases). This CDR3 comprises 14 residues. Germline CDR1 and CDR2: MNHEY and SVGAGI.